The 22 T cell receptor beta chains presented below share a single source sample, sequenced in a study of T cells in localized non-small cell lung cancer. Data came from immunoSEQ multiplex PCR; TCRdb stores just in-frame clones and leaves some out. The top ten hold approximately 5.3% of the sample, which has roughly 29,000 clones, 80% to 85% seen once. The input for sequencing was peripheral blood mononuclear cells, taken before any cancer treatment. The receptors derive from a man between 35 and 75 years old with stage III lung adenocarcinoma.

This clone was seen only a few times. This chain joins TRBV5-5 and TRBJ1-2; D ambiguous. The CDR3 runs 13 residues. Trimming pared 6 bases from V and 4 bases from J, leaving 13 bases between. Germline V gives CDR1 SGHKS, CDR2 YYEKEE (reference sequence). As DNA, the CDR3 is TGTGCCAGCACTCGGGATGGAACCTATGGCTACACCTTC. This codes for CASTRDGTYGYTF.

The chain recombines TRBV27 with TRBJ2-7; the match to TRBD2 covers 7 bases. The germline V gene has CDR1 MNHEY and CDR2 SMNVEV (reference sequence). CDR3 length: 16 residues. After removal of 4 bases from V and 3 bases from J, the junction contained 12 bases not matched to a gene. The CDR3 coding sequence is TGTGCCAGCAGTTCAGACGCAGCGGGATCTTTCTACGAGCAGTACTTC. Amino acid sequence: CASSSDAAGSFYEQYF.

The V call is TRBV11-2, the J call TRBJ2-1; D might be TRBD2 (6 bases). This CDR3 spans 12 amino acids. Germline CDR1 reads SGHAT; CDR2 reads FQNNGV. With 5 bases removed from V and 12 bases from J, the gap between germline ends came to 14 bases. For the CDR3, the DNA is TGTGCCAGCAGCAGCCGGGACTCCGGGCAGTTCTTC. It specifies CASSSRDSGQFF.

This sequence joins TRBV2 and TRBJ2-5; D uncertain. The CDR3 is 12 amino acids. Per germline, CDR1 SNHLY and CDR2 FYNNEI. The V gene lost 6 bases and the J gene lost 2 bases, with 7 bases spanning the gap. The CDR3 is CASRYSQETQYF. Here the CDR3 DNA reads TGTGCCAGCAGATACAGTCAAGAGACCCAGTACTTC. Combining the CDR3 with reference TRBV2 and TRBJ2-5 gives the whole variable domain EPEVTQTPSHQVTQMGQEVILRCVPISNHLYFYWYRQILGQKVEFLVSFYNNEISEKSEIFDDQFSVERPDGSNFTLKIRSTKLEDSAMYFCASRYSQETQYFGPGTRLLVL.

The rearrangement uses TRBV7-2 and TRBJ1-5, with no clear D. This CDR3 spans 15 amino acids. Deletions cut 2 bases from V and 1 base from J, with 9 bases between. Germline V gene lookup returns CDR1 SGHTA and CDR2 FQGNSA. The CDR3 loop reads CASSLKPLSNQPQHF. As DNA, the CDR3 is TGTGCCAGCAGCTTAAAACCATTGAGCAATCAGCCCCAGCATTTT.

This sequence joins TRBV2 and TRBJ1-3; 7 nucleotides align to TRBD1. Germline V gene data show CDR1 as SNHLY and CDR2 as FYNNEI. This CDR3 is built from 16 residues. The junction had 7 bases not matched to a gene; V was cut back by 3 bases and J by 2 bases. The CDR3 region has the DNA TGTGCCAGCAGTGAGGGGACAGATAATGCTGGAAACACCATATATTTT. It is translated as CASSEGTDNAGNTIYF. The full variable domain, completed using reference TRBV2 and TRBJ1-3, is EPEVTQTPSHQVTQMGQEVILRCVPISNHLYFYWYRQILGQKVEFLVSFYNNEISEKSEIFDDQFSVERPDGSNFTLKIRSTKLEDSAMYFCASSEGTDNAGNTIYFGEGSWLTVV.

V usage is TRBV15 and J usage is TRBJ2-7; either TRBD1 or TRBD2 may fit D (5 bases each). The germline gives CDR1 LNHNV, CDR2 YYDKDF (reference sequence). V lost 6 bases and J lost 2, with 14 bases in between. The CDR3 length is 14 residues. Here the CDR3 reads CATRDFRGAYEQYF. CDR3 coding DNA: TGTGCCACCAGAGACTTCCGAGGGGCCTACGAGCAGTACTTC.

The CDR3 region is CASSPGTANSYEQYV. In DNA form, the CDR3 reads TGTGCCAGCTCACCAGGGACAGCCAACTCCTACGAGCAGTACGTC. This chain uses TRBV18 with TRBJ2-7; 7 nucleotides align to TRBD1. Germline CDR1 reads KGHSH; CDR2 reads LQKENI. This CDR3 has 15 amino acids. Trimming removed 2 bases from V and 0 bases from J; junction bases left unmatched: 4.

The chain uses TRBV7-2 and TRBJ2-5; possible D gene TRBD2, 6 bases. Germline values: CDR1 SGHTA, CDR2 FQGNSA. V dropped 3 bases and J dropped 3 bases, with 8 bases sitting between them. The CDR3 contains 13 residues. The CDR3 DNA is TGTGCCAGCAGCTTTACGGGGGAAGAGACCCAGTACTTC. It encodes CASSFTGEETQYF.

The chain has TRBV10-2 and TRBJ1-5, with D unresolved. CDR3 size: 14 residues. V was trimmed by 3 bases and J by 4 bases, leaving 10 bases between them. Germline V gene data show CDR1 as WSHSY and CDR2 as SAAADI. CDR3: CASSDREENQPQHF. In DNA form, the CDR3 reads TGCGCCAGCAGTGATAGAGAAGAAAATCAGCCCCAGCATTTT.

The chain uses TRBV28 and TRBJ2-5; a weak D match, TRBD2 (5 bases). The germline V and J ends were trimmed by 8 bases and 1 base, with 14 bases remaining between them. Germline assignment: CDR1 MDHEN and CDR2 SYDVKM. The CDR3 consists of 14 residues. The chain's CDR3 is CASGSPVGQETQYF. Here the CDR3 DNA reads TGTGCCAGCGGGAGTCCTGTGGGCCAAGAGACCCAGTACTTC.

The CDR3 loop is CASSPPRPGPGTQYF. Here the CDR3 DNA reads TGTGCCAGCAGCCCTCCCCGCCCGGGCCCTGGGACCCAGTACTTC. The chain has TRBV7-2 and TRBJ2-5, with no clear D. Germline assignment: CDR1 SGHTA and CDR2 FQGNSA. The ends were cut back, 5 bases at V and 7 bases at J, with 20 bases in the middle. The CDR3 sequence is 15 residues long.

This chain uses TRBV19 with TRBJ2-3, with 16 bases aligning to TRBD2. In germline, CDR1 is LNHDA, CDR2 SQIVND (reference sequence). V dropped 5 bases and J dropped 6; count of bases not matched to a gene: 11. The CDR3 length is 18 residues. The CDR3 is CASSPGLAGGPPLDTQYF. The CDR3 DNA reads as TGTGCCAGTAGTCCGGGACTAGCGGGGGGGCCCCCCCTTGATACGCAGTATTTT.

V is TRBV14 and J is TRBJ1-3; TRBD1 matches 9 bases. Germline assignment: CDR1 SGHDN and CDR2 FVKESK. The CDR3 has 14 residues. After removal of 3 bases from V and 8 bases from J, the junction contained 5 bases not matched to a gene. In DNA, the CDR3 is TGTGCCAGCAGCCACCCGGGACAGGGAGACACCATATATTTT. This translates into CASSHPGQGDTIYF.

V usage is TRBV5-4 and J usage is TRBJ2-2; tentative D call: TRBD1 (6 bases). Germline V gene lookup returns CDR1 SGHNT and CDR2 YYREEE (reference sequence). The CDR3 contains 15 residues. With 3 bases removed from V and 4 bases from J, the gap between germline ends came to 13 bases. CDR3 coding DNA: TGTGCCAGCAGCTGGGGGAACAGGGCCACCGGGGAGCTGTTTTTT. Its protein product is CASSWGNRATGELFF.

The chain carries TRBV28 and TRBJ2-1; the D is unclear. This CDR3 region has 14 residues. The V and J ends lost 7 bases and 0 bases respectively, with 10 bases between them. Germline V gives CDR1 MDHEN, CDR2 SYDVKM. The CDR3 coding sequence is TGTGCCAGCATGCCTCAGAGCTCCTACAATGAGCAGTTCTTC. Encoded protein: CASMPQSSYNEQFF.

This clone was found once. This sequence joins TRBV5-1 and TRBJ1-4, with D possibly TRBD1 on 6 matching bases. The germline gives CDR1 SGHRS, CDR2 YFSETQ. Deletions cut 5 bases from V and 0 bases from J, with 11 bases between. CDR3 length: 15 amino acids. This CDR3 is CASRPSGATNEKLFF. The CDR3, as DNA: TGCGCCAGCAGACCCTCAGGGGCAACTAATGAAAAACTGTTTTTT.

A few counts support this clone. The chain links TRBV5-1 to TRBJ2-5; TRBD2 agrees at 11 bases. The germline V gene has CDR1 SGHRS and CDR2 YFSETQ. CDR3 length: 15 residues. Germline trimming cut 1 base from V and 1 base from J; bases unmatched to any gene: 0. The DNA of the CDR3 is TGCGCCAGCAGCTTGACTAGCGGGGGCCAAGAGACCCAGTACTTC. Its protein is CASSLTSGGQETQYF.

This chain joins TRBV21-1 and TRBJ1-3; TRBD1 reflects the table's D call only, with no check against the DNA. TRBV21-1 is described as a pseudogene. This CDR3 spans 13 amino acids. CDR3 residues: CASPAVTGNTIYF. The CDR3 nucleotides read TGTGCCAGCCCCGCTGTTACAGGAAACACCATATATTTT.

The V gene is TRBV15, the J gene TRBJ1-2; 9 bases are shared with TRBD1. The V gene end was trimmed by 4 bases and the J gene end by 8 bases; junction bases not matched to a gene: 8. The CDR3 runs 14 residues. CDR1 is LNHNV, CDR2 YYDKDF, per germline (reference sequence). CDR3: CATSTAGTGNGYTF. The CDR3, as DNA: TGTGCCACCAGCACCGCCGGGACAGGGAACGGCTACACCTTC.

CDR3: CASSESNSLSYGYTF. The CDR3 DNA reads as TGCGCCAGCAGTGAGTCCAATTCTCTGAGCTATGGCTACACCTTC. The genes are TRBV10-2 and TRBJ1-2; D is uncertain. Between the trimmed V and J ends, which lost 0 bases and 4 bases, there was a span of 12 bases. The CDR3 covers 15 residues. Germline-derived CDR1 and CDR2 are WSHSY and SAAADI.

The V and J genes are TRBV10-2 and TRBJ1-1; D is undetermined. With 4 bases removed from V and 1 base from J, the gap between germline ends came to 1 base. CDR1 and CDR2 from the germline V gene are WSHSY and SAAADI. The CDR3 length is 11 residues. The CDR3 here is CASSGNTEAFF. DNA for the CDR3: TGCGCCAGCAGTGGGAACACTGAAGCTTTCTTT.